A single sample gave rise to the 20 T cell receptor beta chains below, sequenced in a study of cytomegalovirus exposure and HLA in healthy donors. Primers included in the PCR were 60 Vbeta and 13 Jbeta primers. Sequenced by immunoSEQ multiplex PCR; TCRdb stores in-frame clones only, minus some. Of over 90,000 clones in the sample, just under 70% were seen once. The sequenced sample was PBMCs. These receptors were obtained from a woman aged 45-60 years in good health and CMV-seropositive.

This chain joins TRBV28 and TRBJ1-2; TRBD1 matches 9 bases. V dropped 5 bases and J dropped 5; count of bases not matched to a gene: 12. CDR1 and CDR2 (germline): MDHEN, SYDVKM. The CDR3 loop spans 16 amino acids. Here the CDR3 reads CASSLFRDRDSYGYTF. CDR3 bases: TGTGCCAGCAGTCTCTTCCGGGACAGGGACTCTTATGGCTACACCTTC.

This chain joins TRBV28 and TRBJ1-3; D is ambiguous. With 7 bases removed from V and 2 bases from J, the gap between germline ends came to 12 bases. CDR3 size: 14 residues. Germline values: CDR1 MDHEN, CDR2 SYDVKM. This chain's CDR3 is CASTFGLPGNTIYF. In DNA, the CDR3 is TGTGCCAGCACGTTTGGCCTCCCTGGAAACACCATATATTTT.

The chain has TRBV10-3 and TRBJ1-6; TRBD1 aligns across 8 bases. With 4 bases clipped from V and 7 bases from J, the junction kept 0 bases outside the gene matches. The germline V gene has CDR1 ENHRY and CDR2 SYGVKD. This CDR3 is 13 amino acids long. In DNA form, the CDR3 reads TGTGCCATCAGTGGGACAGGGAATTCACCCCTCCACTTT. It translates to CAISGTGNSPLHF.

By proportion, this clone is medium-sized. The CDR3 DNA is TGTGCCTGGAGAGATGGGCCCTACGCTGAAGCTTTCTTT. The encoded protein is CAWRDGPYAEAFF. The rearrangement links TRBV30 to TRBJ1-1; D unresolved. V lost 3 bases and J 6 bases, leaving 14 bases between the germline ends. The germline V gene has CDR1 GTSNPN and CDR2 SVGIG (reference sequence). The length of the CDR3 is 13 residues.

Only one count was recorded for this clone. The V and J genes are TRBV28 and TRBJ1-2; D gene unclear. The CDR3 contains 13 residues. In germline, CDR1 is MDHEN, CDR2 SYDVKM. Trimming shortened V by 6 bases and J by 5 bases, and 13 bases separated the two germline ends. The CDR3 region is CASRIPTLYGYTF. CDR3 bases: TGTGCCAGCAGGATCCCTACCCTATATGGCTACACCTTC.

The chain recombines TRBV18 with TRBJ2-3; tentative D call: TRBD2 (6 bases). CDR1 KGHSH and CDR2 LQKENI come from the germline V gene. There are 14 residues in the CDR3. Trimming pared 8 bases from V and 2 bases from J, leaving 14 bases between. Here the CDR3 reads CASALGGPTDTQYF. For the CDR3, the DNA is TGTGCCAGCGCCCTCGGGGGACCCACAGATACGCAGTATTTT.

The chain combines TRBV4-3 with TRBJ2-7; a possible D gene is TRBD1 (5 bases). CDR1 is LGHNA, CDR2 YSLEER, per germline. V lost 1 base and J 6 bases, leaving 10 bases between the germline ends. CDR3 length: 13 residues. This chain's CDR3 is CASSQGRGREQYF. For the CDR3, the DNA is TGCGCCAGCAGCCAAGGTAGGGGTCGCGAGCAGTACTTC.

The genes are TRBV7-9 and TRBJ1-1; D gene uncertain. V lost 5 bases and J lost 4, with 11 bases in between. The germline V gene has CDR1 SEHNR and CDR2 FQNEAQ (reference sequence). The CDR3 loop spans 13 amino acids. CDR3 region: CASSPSRGTEAFF. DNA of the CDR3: TGTGCCAGCAGCCCCTCTCGCGGCACTGAAGCTTTCTTT.

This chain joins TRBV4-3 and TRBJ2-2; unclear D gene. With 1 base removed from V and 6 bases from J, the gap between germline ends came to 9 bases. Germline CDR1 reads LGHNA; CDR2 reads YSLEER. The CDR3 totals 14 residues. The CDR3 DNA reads TGCGCCAGCAGCCAAGGGAAGGCGGCCGGGGAGCTGTTTTTT. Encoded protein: CASSQGKAAGELFF.

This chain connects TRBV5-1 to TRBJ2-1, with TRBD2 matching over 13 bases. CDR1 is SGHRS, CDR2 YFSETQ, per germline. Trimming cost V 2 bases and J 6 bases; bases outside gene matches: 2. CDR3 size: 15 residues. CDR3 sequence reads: CASSLLAGGLNEQFF. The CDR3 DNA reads TGCGCCAGCAGCTTACTAGCGGGAGGGCTCAATGAGCAGTTCTTC.

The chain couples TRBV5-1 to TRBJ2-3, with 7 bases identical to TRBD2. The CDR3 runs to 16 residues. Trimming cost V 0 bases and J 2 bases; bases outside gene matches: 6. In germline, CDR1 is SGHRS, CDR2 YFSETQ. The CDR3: CASSLAGGTNTDTQYF. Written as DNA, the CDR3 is TGCGCCAGCAGCTTGGCCGGGGGGACGAACACAGATACGCAGTATTTT.

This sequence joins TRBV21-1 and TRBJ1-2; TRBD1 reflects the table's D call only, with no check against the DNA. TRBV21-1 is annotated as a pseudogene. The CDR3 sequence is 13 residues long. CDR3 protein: CASSNPGNMGYTF. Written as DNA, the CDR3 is TGTGCCAGCAGCAACCCAGGGAATATGGGCTACACCTTC.

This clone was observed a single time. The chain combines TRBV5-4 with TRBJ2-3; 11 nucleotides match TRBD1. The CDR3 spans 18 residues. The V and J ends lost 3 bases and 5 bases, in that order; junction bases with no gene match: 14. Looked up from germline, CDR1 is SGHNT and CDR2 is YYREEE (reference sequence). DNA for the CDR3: TGTGCCAGCAGCTACGAGTTCCCGGGACAGGGGGGGATAGATACGCAGTATTTT. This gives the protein CASSYEFPGQGGIDTQYF.

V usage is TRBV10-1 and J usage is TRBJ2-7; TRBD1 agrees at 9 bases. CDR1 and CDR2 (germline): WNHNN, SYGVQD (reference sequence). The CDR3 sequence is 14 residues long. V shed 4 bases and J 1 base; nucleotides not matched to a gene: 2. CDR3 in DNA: TGCGCCAGCAGTGCCGGGACAGGGTCCTACGAGCAGTACTTC. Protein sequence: CASSAGTGSYEQYF.

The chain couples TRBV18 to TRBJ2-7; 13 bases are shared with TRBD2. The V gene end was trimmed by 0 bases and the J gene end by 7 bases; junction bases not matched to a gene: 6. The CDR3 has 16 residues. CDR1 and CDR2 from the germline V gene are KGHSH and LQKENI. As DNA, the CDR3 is TGTGCCAGCTCACCACCCGGGACTAGCGGGATTTATGAGCAGTACTTC. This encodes CASSPPGTSGIYEQYF.

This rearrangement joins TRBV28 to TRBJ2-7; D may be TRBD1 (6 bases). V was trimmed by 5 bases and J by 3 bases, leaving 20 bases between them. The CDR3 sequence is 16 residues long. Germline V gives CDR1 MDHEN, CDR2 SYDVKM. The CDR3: CASSTSGTLLYYEQYF. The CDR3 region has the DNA TGTGCCAGCAGTACCTCCGGGACACTATTATACTACGAGCAGTACTTC.

The CDR3 sequence is CASRGPEQGNNEQFF. The CDR3 DNA follows: TGTGCCAGCAGGGGGCCCGAACAGGGCAACAATGAGCAGTTCTTC. This chain uses TRBV9 with TRBJ2-1, with D tentatively TRBD1 (6 bases). Trimming removed 5 bases from V and 5 bases from J, with 17 bases in between. The V gene's germline CDR1 is SGDLS and CDR2 YYNGEE. The CDR3 covers 15 residues.

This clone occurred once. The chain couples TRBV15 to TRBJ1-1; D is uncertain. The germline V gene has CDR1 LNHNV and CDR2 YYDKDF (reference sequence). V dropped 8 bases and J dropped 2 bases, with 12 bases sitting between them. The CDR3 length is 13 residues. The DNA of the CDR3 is TGTGCCACCCGCGAGGGAACAAACACTGAAGCTTTCTTT. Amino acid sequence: CATREGTNTEAFF.

The CDR3 nucleotides read TGTGCCAGCAGTGAAACCCTAGCGGGAGTAATTGGTACGCAGTATTTT. Its protein is CASSETLAGVIGTQYF. The chain is built from TRBV2 and TRBJ2-3, with 10 positions matching TRBD2. With V trimmed by 2 bases and J by 8 bases, 10 bases remained unmatched. CDR1 and CDR2 (germline): SNHLY, FYNNEI. The CDR3 sequence is 16 residues long.

The CDR3 region is CASTSTGGFSGYTF. CDR3 DNA: TGTGCCAGTACCTCGACAGGGGGCTTTTCCGGCTACACCTTC. This chain connects TRBV19 to TRBJ1-2; 10 bases are shared with TRBD1. The ends lost 7 bases at V and 8 bases at J; junction bases unmatched: 10. The CDR3 is 14 amino acids. Per germline, CDR1 LNHDA and CDR2 SQIVND (reference sequence).